One TCR beta chain is described in this entry. What it binds is unknown. The sample belongs to a study of OX40 agonist ivuxolimab in advanced cancers. Study context: Patients enrolled in dose escalation were diagnosed with hepatocellular carcinoma, melanoma, renal cell or head and neck cancer. Prior therapy, whether anti-PD-1, anti-PD-L1 or anti-CTLA-4, was allowed, and roughly 40% had some.

The data were produced by immunoSEQ multiplex PCR, yet TCRdb's version contains in-frame clones alone and is incomplete. The data hold tens of thousands of clones, with roughly nine tenths observed a single time. The CDR3 consists of 17 residues. Germline V gene data show CDR1 as SQVTM and CDR2 as ANQGSEA. V lost 1 base to trimming and J lost 2 bases; unmatched junction nucleotides: 8. Study-wide points: Researchers report that CD8+ T cells had, on average, more expanded clones than CD4+.

The rearrangement links TRBV29-1 to TRBJ2-3, with 11 bases that match TRBD2. The receptor was isolated from an adult with an advanced solid tumor such as melanoma, head and neck, liver or kidney cancer. The sequencing here drew on CD4+ or CD8+ T cells sorted from blood, taken in a trial of the OX40 agonist ivuxolimab. The CDR3 DNA is TGCAGCGTTGAAGGTGGGACTAGCGGAGAAATCACAGATACGCAGTATTTT. It encodes CSVEGGTSGEITDTQYF.